The 14 T cell receptor beta chains presented below share a single source sample, sequenced in a study of shared clonotypes between healthy human individuals. Here immunoSEQ multiplex PCR was the method, and the copy in TCRdb shows in-frame clones only, minus some. The top ten hold roughly 0.39% of the sample, which has about 2.4 million clones, 93% seen once. Source material: naive CD4+ T cells from PBMCs. Subset of the sample: CD45RA+ positively selected. Every receptor here comes from a man between 18 and 35 years old in good health. Some clones in this sample may be carry-over from other donors' samples.

Comments on this clone: The same CDR3 can be traced to other DNA sequences in this sample. The V gene is TRBV7-9, the J gene TRBJ2-7; TRBD1 matches at 9 bases. After removal of 4 bases from V and 3 bases from J, the junction contained 7 bases not matched to a gene. Looked up from germline, CDR1 is SEHNR and CDR2 is FQNEAQ (reference sequence). This CDR3 contains 15 residues. CDR3 in DNA: TGTGCCAGCAGCTCTCCGGGACAGGGTGTCTACGAGCAGTACTTC. Its translation is CASSSPGQGVYEQYF. Complete variable domain (other parts from reference TRBV7-9 and TRBJ2-7): DTGVSQNPRHKITKRGQNVTFRCDPISEHNRLYWYRQTLGQGPEFLTYFQNEAQLEKSRLLSDRFSAERPKGSFSTLEIQRTEQGDSAMYLCASSSPGQGVYEQYFGPGTRLTVT.

V usage is TRBV6-1 and J usage is TRBJ2-7; 9 bases line up with TRBD1. This CDR3 region has 15 residues. V lost 10 bases and J lost 2; bases outside the gene matches: 12. Germline V gene sequence: CDR1 MNHNS, CDR2 SASEGT. CDR3 region: CATKADRGGTYEQYF. The CDR3 region has the DNA TGTGCCACAAAGGCCGACAGGGGGGGGACCTACGAGCAGTACTTC.

The V call is TRBV2, the J call TRBJ2-1; the match to TRBD1 covers 9 bases. Trimming took 3 bases from V and 5 from J; bases not matched to a gene: 5. CDR1 and CDR2 (germline): SNHLY, FYNNEI. This CDR3 contains 15 residues. CDR3 nucleotides: TGTGCCAGCAGTGAGGGACAGGGTTACGACAATGAGCAGTTCTTC. It yields the protein CASSEGQGYDNEQFF.

The chain couples TRBV7-2 to TRBJ2-2; D could derive from TRBD1 or TRBD2 (5 bases each). The CDR3 is made up of 14 amino acids. Between the trimmed V and J ends, which lost 5 bases and 1 base, there was a span of 8 bases. CDR1 and CDR2 (germline): SGHTA, FQGNSA. CDR3 DNA sequence: TGTGCCAGCAGCCGGGACCAGAACACCGGGGAGCTGTTTTTT. Amino acid sequence: CASSRDQNTGELFF.

The chain has TRBV5-4 and TRBJ1-6; 7 nucleotides match TRBD1. Trimming at V came to 4 bases and at J to 6 bases, leaving 1 base not matched to a gene. From germline, CDR1 is SGHNT and CDR2 YYREEE (reference sequence). This CDR3 has 13 residues. The CDR3 region has the DNA TGTGCCAGCAGCGACAGGGTTAATTCACCCCTCCACTTT. Amino acids: CASSDRVNSPLHF.

About this clone itself: The identical CDR3 is also encoded by other nucleotide sequences in the sample. V usage is TRBV14 and J usage is TRBJ1-1; D is undetermined. V lost 1 base to trimming and J lost 4 bases, with 7 bases between them. The CDR3 runs to 13 residues. CDR1 and CDR2 from the germline V gene are SGHDN and FVKESK. The CDR3: CASSQGAFTEAFF. In DNA, the CDR3 is TGTGCCAGCAGCCAAGGGGCCTTCACTGAAGCTTTCTTT.

As for this clone: Other nucleotide sequences in the sample specify the same CDR3. The rearrangement links TRBV7-3 to TRBJ2-2; D remains ambiguous. Germline CDR1 and CDR2: SGHTA and FQGTGA. The V end lost 3 bases, the J end lost 5 bases, and 7 bases lay between the germline ends. This CDR3 has 13 amino acids. CDR3 amino acids: CASSLSGTGELFF. In nucleotides, the CDR3 is TGTGCCAGCAGCTTGAGTGGGACCGGGGAGCTGTTTTTT.

The chain employs TRBV5-1 and TRBJ2-1; TRBD1 or TRBD2 may be the D gene (6 bases each). V lost 0 bases and J lost 0, with 13 bases in between. This CDR3 comprises 17 residues. From germline, CDR1 is SGHRS and CDR2 YFSETQ. This CDR3 reads CASSLDKGGFSYNEQFF. The CDR3 nucleotides are TGCGCCAGCAGCTTGGACAAGGGGGGTTTCTCCTACAATGAGCAGTTCTTC. The entire variable domain, with the rest obtained from reference TRBV5-1 and TRBJ2-1, is as follows: KAGVTQTPRYLIKTRGQQVTLSCSPISGHRSVSWYQQTPGQGLQFLFEYFSETQRNKGNFPGRFSGRQFSNSRSEMNVSTLELGDSALYLCASSLDKGGFSYNEQFFGPGTRLTVL.

Turning to this clone: A junction end diverges from the germline sequence, so it may reflect a read error. The chain joins TRBV18 to TRBJ2-5, with 7 positions matching TRBD1. The CDR3 covers 14 residues. The germline CDR1 and CDR2 sequences are KGHSH and LQKENI. The CDR3 is CASSQGGTQKTQYF. The CDR3 DNA follows: TGTGCCAGCTCCCAAGGGGGCACCCAAAAGACCCAGTACTTC.

This clone has a single count. The rearrangement links TRBV5-8 to TRBJ2-3; D ambiguous. Between the trimmed V and J ends, which lost 0 bases and 2 bases, there was a span of 10 bases. The CDR3 consists of 15 residues. Germline lookup yields CDR1 SGHTS and CDR2 YDEGEE. The CDR3 protein is CASSLVAGSTDTQYF. In DNA, the CDR3 is TGTGCCAGCAGCTTGGTGGCTGGGTCCACAGATACGCAGTATTTT.

V usage is TRBV28 and J usage is TRBJ1-2; D possibly corresponds to TRBD1 (5 bases). The CDR3 is 15 amino acids. CDR1 is MDHEN, CDR2 SYDVKM, per germline. The V end lost 6 bases, the J end lost 0 bases, and 14 bases lay between the germline ends. As DNA, the CDR3 is TGTGCCAGCAGCCGCGGGGGATCAACTAACTATGGCTACACCTTC. Translated: CASSRGGSTNYGYTF.

The sample holds a few counts of this clone. The chain links TRBV7-6 to TRBJ1-1; D gene ambiguous. The CDR3 is 13 residues long. V dropped 1 base and J dropped 1 base, with 4 bases sitting between them. Germline values: CDR1 SGHVS, CDR2 FNYEAQ. The CDR3 DNA sequence: TGTGCCAGCAGCTTAGGAAAGAACACTGAAGCTTTCTTT. This encodes CASSLGKNTEAFF. The full variable domain, in which reference TRBV7-6 and TRBJ1-1 provide the parts outside the CDR3, is GAGVSQSPRYKVTKRGQDVALRCDPISGHVSLYWYRQALGQGPEFLTYFNYEAQQDKSGLPNDRFSAERPEGSISTLTIQRTEQRDSAMYRCASSLGKNTEAFFGQGTRLTVV.

The genes are TRBV7-9 and TRBJ2-1; 13 positions match TRBD2. J gave up 2 bases and V 5 bases, and 6 bases lay outside the gene matches. Germline V gene lookup returns CDR1 SEHNR and CDR2 FQNEAQ (reference sequence). This CDR3 is built from 17 residues. The CDR3 DNA reads TGTGCCAGCAGCAGAGGACTAGCGGGAGAACCCTACAATGAGCAGTTCTTC. It codes for CASSRGLAGEPYNEQFF.

The chain carries TRBV28 and TRBJ1-5; D is undetermined. Per germline, CDR1 MDHEN and CDR2 SYDVKM. This CDR3 spans 15 amino acids. Trimming left V 8 bases short and J 0 bases short, with 14 bases between. The CDR3 spells CASSHGGLSNQPQHF. The CDR3 nucleotides are TGTGCCAGCTCCCACGGAGGGCTTAGCAATCAGCCCCAGCATTTT.